These T cell receptor beta chains were read from a single sample in a study of blood T cells in healthy people across ages. TCRdb recomputed calls from the 5' RACE reads with MiXCR, one row per CDR3 protein. The repertoire holds approximately 1.5 million distinct CDR3 sequences, with roughly 43% as singletons. The source material was blood. Receptors were obtained from a woman between 18 and 30 years old in good health. CDR3s include the opening cysteine and the closing phenylalanine or tryptophan. D genes are given only for firm matches. Size is stated for part of the rows, as once, few or many counts, or as a class when the clone is expanded.

J: TRBJ2-1; V: TRBV6-1; D: NA; size: NA; CDR3: CASSEIGHNEQFF; DNA: TGTGCCAGCAGTGAAATCGGCCACAATGAGCAGTTCTTC
J: TRBJ1-1; V: TRBV7-9; D: TRBD1; size: few; CDR3: CASRGGAGTEAFF; DNA: TGTGCCAGCAGAGGGGGCGCTGGGACTGAAGCTTTCTTT
J: TRBJ2-2; V: TRBV12-3/TRBV12-4; D: NA; size: NA; CDR3: CASSLPGRHTGELFF; DNA: TGTGCCAGCAGTCTCCCGGGTCGGCACACCGGGGAGCTGTTTTTT
J: TRBJ2-3; V: TRBV11-2; D: NA; size: NA; CDR3: CASSVSSGPVTQYF; DNA: TGTGCCAGCAGCGTTTCCAGCGGACCGGTTACGCAGTATTTT
J: TRBJ2-1; V: TRBV9; D: NA; size: once; CDR3: CASSPTTYSSYNEQFF; DNA: TGCGCCAGCAGCCCCACGACGTATAGCTCCTACAATGAGCAGTTCTTC
J: TRBJ1-1; V: TRBV4-1; D: NA; size: few; CDR3: CASSQVSQLNTEAFF; DNA: TGCGCCAGCAGCCAAGTCTCTCAGCTGAACACTGAAGCTTTCTTT
J: TRBJ1-4; V: TRBV4-1; D: NA; size: NA; CDR3: CASSQPARGRGEKLFF; DNA: TGCGCCAGCAGCCAACCCGCCCGAGGGCGTGGGGAAAAACTGTTTTTT
J: TRBJ2-7; V: TRBV24-1; D: NA; size: NA; CDR3: CATSVRQKATGNYYNEQYF; DNA: TGTGCCACCAGTGTCAGGCAAAAGGCAACAGGGAACTATTACAATGAGCAGTACTTC
J: TRBJ2-7; V: TRBV27; D: TRBD2; size: NA; CDR3: CASTLSGGRPYEQYF; DNA: TGTGCCAGCACCCTTAGCGGGGGGCGCCCCTACGAGCAGTACTTC
J: TRBJ2-5; V: TRBV6-6; D: TRBD2; size: many; CDR3: CASSSGLAGVQTQYF; DNA: TGTGCCAGCAGCTCGGGACTAGCGGGAGTACAGACCCAGTACTTC
J: TRBJ2-3; V: TRBV20-1; D: NA; size: few; CDR3: CSSSGGSTDTQYF; DNA: TGCAGTAGTAGCGGAGGAAGCACAGATACGCAGTATTTT
J: TRBJ1-5; V: TRBV28; D: NA; size: few; CDR3: CASSLVPLSYGQPQHF; DNA: TGTGCCAGCAGTTTAGTCCCCCTCAGCTACGGTCAGCCCCAGCATTTT
J: TRBJ2-5; V: TRBV20-1; D: NA; size: NA; CDR3: CSASWQGAEQYF; DNA: TGCAGTGCTAGCTGGCAGGGCGCTGAGCAGTACTTC
J: TRBJ2-1; V: TRBV9; D: TRBD2; size: few; CDR3: CASSGSLAGHEQFF; DNA: TGTGCCAGCAGCGGGTCATTAGCGGGGCATGAGCAGTTCTTC
J: TRBJ1-2; V: TRBV7-2; D: TRBD1; size: NA; CDR3: CASSFVRTGDLYGYTF; DNA: TGTGCCAGCAGCTTCGTCAGGACAGGGGATCTCTATGGCTACACCTTC
J: TRBJ1-4; V: TRBV20-1; D: NA; size: once; CDR3: CSARLPTATNEKLFF; DNA: TGCAGTGCTAGACTCCCGACAGCAACTAATGAAAAACTGTTTTTT
J: TRBJ1-2; V: TRBV4-1; D: NA; size: NA; CDR3: CASSQELEKGSRGYTF; DNA: TGCGCCAGCAGCCAAGAATTAGAGAAGGGTAGTAGAGGCTACACCTTC
J: TRBJ2-5; V: TRBV3-1; D: NA; size: few; CDR3: CASSPRLGVETQYF; DNA: TGTGCCAGCAGCCCACGATTGGGAGTGGAGACCCAGTACTTC
J: TRBJ2-3; V: TRBV3-1; D: TRBD2; size: NA; CDR3: CASSATSVSTDTQYF; DNA: TGTGCCAGCAGCGCCACTAGCGTTAGCACAGATACGCAGTATTTT
J: TRBJ2-3; V: TRBV7-6; D: NA; size: NA; CDR3: CASSLAGGLHTQYF; DNA: TGTGCCAGCAGCTTAGCGGGGGGACTTCATACGCAGTATTTT
J: TRBJ2-7; V: TRBV28; D: NA; size: NA; CDR3: CASSLTLNYEQYF; DNA: TGTGCCAGCAGTTTAACCCTGAACTACGAGCAGTACTTC
J: TRBJ2-1; V: TRBV4-3; D: NA; size: NA; CDR3: CASSQDVRGPRKSSYNEQFF; DNA: TGCGCCAGCAGCCAAGACGTGCGGGGGCCCAGAAAGAGCTCCTACAATGAGCAGTTCTTC
J: TRBJ2-2; V: TRBV3-1; D: NA; size: few; CDR3: CASSPTRGKEPSGELFF; DNA: TGTGCCAGCAGCCCGACTAGGGGGAAGGAACCTTCCGGGGAGCTGTTTTTT
J: TRBJ1-2; V: TRBV7-9; D: TRBD1; size: NA; CDR3: CASSLAGTGGDYGYTF; DNA: TGTGCCAGCAGCTTAGCCGGGACAGGGGGCGACTATGGCTACACCTTC
J: TRBJ1-2; V: TRBV7-2; D: NA; size: few; CDR3: CASSLFGSDYGYTF; DNA: TGTGCCAGCAGCTTATTTGGGTCGGACTATGGCTACACCTTC
J: TRBJ2-1; V: TRBV2; D: TRBD2; size: few; CDR3: CASSDQREIYNEQFF; DNA: TGTGCCAGCAGTGACCAGCGGGAGATTTACAATGAGCAGTTCTTC
J: TRBJ2-7; V: TRBV7-9; D: NA; size: NA; CDR3: CASSLARTARYEQYF; DNA: TGTGCCAGCAGCTTAGCGCGGACCGCCCGCTACGAGCAGTACTTC
J: TRBJ2-1; V: TRBV7-2; D: TRBD2; size: NA; CDR3: CASSLAGLAHEQFF; DNA: TGTGCCAGCAGCTTAGCGGGACTAGCCCACGAGCAGTTCTTC
J: TRBJ1-2; V: TRBV13; D: NA; size: few; CDR3: CASSLGSWWASNYGYTF; DNA: TGTGCCAGCAGCTTAGGAAGTTGGTGGGCATCTAACTATGGCTACACCTTC
J: TRBJ1-6; V: TRBV7-2; D: NA; size: few; CDR3: CASSLVAPNSPLHF; DNA: TGTGCCAGCAGCTTAGTCGCTCCTAATTCACCCCTCCACTTT
J: TRBJ2-1; V: TRBV12-3/TRBV12-4; D: NA; size: NA; CDR3: CASRPQVAEQFF; DNA: TGTGCCAGCAGACCACAGGTGGCTGAGCAGTTCTTC
J: TRBJ2-2; V: TRBV11-1; D: NA; size: few; CDR3: CASSYSGLGGELFF; DNA: TGTGCCAGCAGCTACTCAGGTTTAGGCGGGGAGCTGTTTTTT
J: TRBJ1-4; V: TRBV7-2; D: TRBD1; size: NA; CDR3: CASSSDRDEKLFF; DNA: TGTGCCAGCAGCTCCGACAGGGATGAAAAACTGTTTTTT
J: TRBJ2-3; V: TRBV5-1; D: NA; size: NA; CDR3: CASSRSNTPTDTQYF; DNA: TGCGCCAGCAGCAGGTCTAATACGCCCACAGATACGCAGTATTTT
J: TRBJ1-2; V: TRBV4-1; D: TRBD1; size: NA; CDR3: CASSHVEAGQANYGYTF; DNA: TGCGCCAGCAGCCACGTTGAAGCGGGACAGGCAAACTATGGCTACACCTTC
J: TRBJ2-1; V: TRBV11-2; D: TRBD2; size: NA; CDR3: CASSNSGREDEQFF; DNA: TGTGCCAGCAGCAATAGCGGGAGGGAAGATGAGCAGTTCTTC
J: TRBJ1-2; V: TRBV25-1; D: TRBD1; size: few; CDR3: CASSAQGADGYTF; DNA: TGTGCCAGCAGTGCTCAGGGGGCTGATGGCTACACCTTC
J: TRBJ2-1; V: TRBV7-9; D: TRBD2; size: NA; CDR3: CASSYQTSDNERFF; DNA: TGTGCCAGCAGCTACCAGACTAGCGACAATGAGCGGTTCTTC
J: TRBJ2-1; V: TRBV4-1; D: TRBD1; size: NA; CDR3: CASSRASDRGDGEQFF; DNA: TGCGCCAGCAGCCGCGCCTCGGACAGGGGGGACGGTGAGCAGTTCTTC
J: TRBJ1-2; V: TRBV5-5; D: NA; size: NA; CDR3: CASSPDIYGYTF; DNA: TGTGCCAGCAGCCCGGACATCTATGGCTACACCTTC
J: TRBJ2-1; V: TRBV20-1; D: NA; size: NA; CDR3: CSARVSGVYNEQFF; DNA: TGCAGTGCTAGAGTGAGCGGAGTTTACAATGAGCAGTTCTTC
J: TRBJ2-1; V: TRBV29-1; D: NA; size: NA; CDR3: CSAGRNYEQFF; DNA: TGCAGCGCGGGACGGAACTACGAGCAGTTCTTC
J: TRBJ2-3; V: TRBV7-3; D: TRBD2; size: NA; CDR3: CASSIGLADFTDTQYF; DNA: TGTGCCAGCAGCATCGGACTAGCGGACTTCACAGATACGCAGTATTTT
J: TRBJ1-1; V: TRBV7-9; D: NA; size: NA; CDR3: CASSDPVNTEAFF; DNA: TGTGCCAGCAGCGACCCAGTGAACACTGAAGCTTTCTTT
J: TRBJ1-2; V: TRBV4-3; D: NA; size: few; CDR3: CASSQDVGRQYGYTF; DNA: TGCGCCAGCAGCCAAGATGTAGGGCGCCAATATGGCTACACCTTC
J: TRBJ2-7; V: TRBV20-1; D: TRBD2; size: NA; CDR3: CSASGLAGHYEQYF; DNA: TGCAGTGCTAGTGGGCTAGCGGGACACTACGAGCAGTACTTC
J: TRBJ2-1; V: TRBV30; D: TRBD1; size: few; CDR3: CAWDRGLTYNEQFF; DNA: TGTGCCTGGGACAGGGGGCTAACCTACAATGAGCAGTTCTTC
J: TRBJ2-5; V: TRBV21-1; D: NA; size: NA; CDR3: CASSNPKGEVLQETQYF; DNA: TGTGCCAGCAGCAACCCAAAGGGGGAGGTTCTCCAAGAGACCCAGTACTTC
J: TRBJ1-2; V: TRBV28; D: NA; size: many; CDR3: CASRPGGYGYTF; DNA: TGTGCCAGCCGACCCGGCGGCTATGGCTACACCTTC
J: TRBJ2-5; V: TRBV28; D: NA; size: few; CDR3: CASSVEQETQYF; DNA: TGTGCCAGCAGTGTGGAACAAGAGACCCAGTACTTC
J: TRBJ2-1; V: TRBV7-2; D: TRBD2; size: NA; CDR3: CASSSVGLAGGEQFF; DNA: TGTGCCAGCAGTTCCGTGGGACTAGCGGGCGGTGAGCAGTTCTTC
J: TRBJ2-7; V: TRBV12-3/TRBV12-4; D: TRBD2; size: many; CDR3: CASSPTSGDREQYF; DNA: TGTGCCAGCAGCCCCACTAGCGGGGATCGCGAGCAGTACTTC
J: TRBJ2-5; V: TRBV4-3; D: TRBD1; size: NA; CDR3: CASSQDTDRGETQYF; DNA: TGCGCCAGCAGCCAAGATACGGACAGGGGAGAGACCCAGTACTTC